This T cell receptor (beta chain) was identified during a study of T-cell reconstitution after alpha-beta-depleted transplantation in children (dated by TCRdb to about 2016). With respect to the entire study: T-cell immune reconstitution after TCRalphabeta/CD19-depleted allogeneic hematopoietic cell transplantation in children was quantitatively tracked in the study by means of TCR repertoire profiling.

The method behind the library was PCR. For sequencing, an Illumina HiSeq 2500 was employed. To normalize quantification of the TCRbeta repertoire, the TCR libraries were built with molecular barcoding that relied on unique molecular identifiers. TCRdb trimmed public reads at Q25 via fastp, called clones via MiXCR and kept in-frame beta chains. Entries are consolidated by CDR3 protein sequence, retaining the most common genes and DNA. Recorded for this sample are some 9,000 distinct CDR3 sequences; approximately 15% of them occurred a single time. Jointly, the top ten make up about 88% of the sample. A distance of 11 bases separates the germline ends of V and J, which lose 2 bases and 3 bases respectively. From the cysteine up to the phenylalanine, the CDR3 has a length of 14 residues. Just CDR3 DNA is preserved here, 42 bases in frame from base 1. CDR1 and CDR2 are read off the germline V gene as ENHRY and SYGVKD.

Sample time point, as interpreted from the label and publication: day 60 (about 2 months) after transplantation. The meaning of the sample's treatment or condition label: allogeneic hematopoietic cell transplantation with graft depleted of TCRalphabeta T cells and CD19 B cells. The children who served as transplant recipients had been given grafts of TCRalphabeta/CD19-depleted allogeneic hematopoietic cells. As regards this clonotype: Its binding antigen is unknown. A much bigger clone sits one base away, suggesting this may be a read error.

What the research found in general, with its limitations: In some patients, the high TCRbeta diversity seen at day 60 was put down to recipient T cells and intrathymic progenitors that had survived conditioning. The frequencies of hyperexpanded clones fell over the following months, and after one year, T-cell counts and TCRbeta diversity were mostly attributed to newly produced T cells. The apparently early recovery of alphabetaT-cell counts about two months after transplant reportedly depended on only several hundred rapidly expanded clones that came from non-depleted graft cells.

Rearrangement joined TRBV10-3 to TRBJ2-7, with the D gene too uncertain to name. This sequence was found in a girl less than two years old who had a stem cell transplant for combined immunodeficiency, so the T cells may come from the graft donor. Specimen: PBMCs, mostly from graft donor cells, collected 60 days after TCRalphabeta/CD19-depleted stem cell transplant. The CDR3 region reads CAISETGTFYEQYF. The bases read TGTGCCATCAGTGAGACGGGCACCTTCTACGAGCAGTACTTC.